The 10 T cell receptor beta chains given below trace back to one sample, sequenced in a study of cytomegalovirus exposure and HLA in healthy donors. The PCR made use of 60 Vbeta and 13 Jbeta primers. Sequenced by immunoSEQ multiplex PCR; TCRdb stores in-frame clones only, minus some. The sample consists of 110,000 or so clones, around 70% of them appearing once. Sequencing used PBMCs. These receptors were collected from a woman aged 45-65 years in good health and CMV-seropositive.

V is TRBV30 and J is TRBJ2-3, with TRBD2 matching over 15 bases. This CDR3 region has 18 residues. Germline values: CDR1 GTSNPN, CDR2 SVGIG (reference sequence). V was pared by 5 bases and J by 4 bases, with 13 bases of the junction left unmatched. CDR3 sequence reads: CAWYRPGTSGRLADTQYF. CDR3 coding DNA: TGTGCCTGGTACAGACCCGGGACTAGCGGGAGGTTGGCAGATACGCAGTATTTT.

This clone has more than one count but fewer than ten. The chain couples TRBV7-2 to TRBJ1-3; D is possibly TRBD1 (5 bases). Deletions cut 4 bases from V and 4 bases from J, with 11 bases between. The V gene's germline CDR1 is SGHTA and CDR2 FQGNSA. This CDR3 is built from 14 residues. The CDR3 coding sequence is TGTGCCAGCAGCTCCGGGGGGACCGGAAACACCATATATTTT. It codes for CASSSGGTGNTIYF. The entire variable domain, with the rest obtained from reference TRBV7-2 and TRBJ1-3, is as follows: GAGVSQSPSNKVTEKGKDVELRCDPISGHTALYWYRQSLGQGLEFLIYFQGNSAPDKSGLPSDRFSAERTGGSVSTLTIQRTQQEDSAVYLCASSSGGTGNTIYFGEGSWLTVV.

The rearrangement uses TRBV5-4 and TRBJ2-7; a weak D match, TRBD1 (7 bases). CDR1 and CDR2 (germline): SGHNT, YYREEE (reference sequence). V shed 0 bases and J shed 1 base, with 17 bases lying between them. This CDR3 comprises 17 residues. CDR3 sequence reads: CASSLVRDSQRSYEQYF. Written as DNA, the CDR3 is TGTGCCAGCAGCTTGGTGCGGGACAGCCAGAGATCCTACGAGCAGTACTTC.

The J gene is TRBJ2-7, the V gene TRBV4-1; TRBD2 agrees at 12 bases. Germline V gives CDR1 MGHRA, CDR2 YSYEKL. Trimming at V came to 5 bases and at J to 2 bases, leaving 16 bases not matched to a gene. There are 19 residues in the CDR3. The CDR3 loop is CASSSRGAAWTSGTYEQYF. DNA of the CDR3: TGCGCCAGCAGCTCACGGGGGGCCGCGTGGACTAGCGGGACCTACGAGCAGTACTTC.

This chain joins TRBV5-8 and TRBJ1-1, with 11 positions matching TRBD1. The CDR3 is 15 amino acids. CDR1 is SGHTS, CDR2 YDEGEE, per germline. Losses at the gene ends were 4 bases for V and 4 bases for J; bases not matched to a gene: 6. The CDR3 DNA reads TGTGCCAGCAGCCGGACAGGGGGCCGGGGCACTGAAGCTTTCTTT. It specifies CASSRTGGRGTEAFF.

The chain is built from TRBV5-8 and TRBJ2-2; the match to TRBD1 covers 10 bases. This CDR3 has 15 amino acids. V dropped 2 bases and J dropped 4; count of bases not matched to a gene: 2. CDR1 and CDR2 from the germline V gene are SGHTS and YDEGEE. The CDR3: CASSLRTGGTGELFF. The CDR3 DNA sequence: TGTGCCAGCAGCTTAAGGACAGGGGGCACCGGGGAGCTGTTTTTT.

This chain links TRBV5-1 with TRBJ2-3, with TRBD1 as a possible D gene (6 bases). The length of the CDR3 is 15 residues. Germline CDR1 reads SGHRS; CDR2 reads YFSETQ. V lost 4 bases and J lost 5, with 17 bases in between. In nucleotides, the CDR3 is TGCGCCAGCAGCGCCCAAGGACAGACCGGAGATACGCAGTATTTT. Its translation: CASSAQGQTGDTQYF.

This sequence joins TRBV7-8 and TRBJ2-7; 12 nucleotides agree with TRBD1. Germline assignment: CDR1 SGHVS and CDR2 FQNEAQ. J was trimmed by 12 bases and V by 3 bases; bases with no gene match: 12. This CDR3 region has 15 residues. CDR3 sequence: CASSFSGTGGLMVYF. The CDR3 DNA reads TGTGCCAGCAGCTTCTCCGGGACAGGGGGCTTGATGGTGTACTTC.

The chain has TRBV5-6 and TRBJ1-6, with D uncertain. V was cut by 3 bases and J by 9 bases, with 7 bases left in between. This CDR3 is built from 12 residues. From germline, CDR1 is SGHDT and CDR2 YYEEEE. CDR3: CASSSGTSPLHF. The CDR3 DNA follows: TGTGCCAGCAGCTCCGGTACTTCACCCCTCCACTTT.

The chain's CDR3 is CASSQGIAGPAGEQFF. The DNA for the CDR3 is TGCGCCAGCAGCCAAGGAATAGCGGGTCCGGCGGGGGAGCAGTTCTTC. The chain links TRBV4-1 to TRBJ2-1; 7 bases fit TRBD2. After removal of 1 base from V and 10 bases from J, the junction contained 13 bases not matched to a gene. This CDR3 has 16 residues. Looked up from germline, CDR1 is MGHRA and CDR2 is YSYEKL.